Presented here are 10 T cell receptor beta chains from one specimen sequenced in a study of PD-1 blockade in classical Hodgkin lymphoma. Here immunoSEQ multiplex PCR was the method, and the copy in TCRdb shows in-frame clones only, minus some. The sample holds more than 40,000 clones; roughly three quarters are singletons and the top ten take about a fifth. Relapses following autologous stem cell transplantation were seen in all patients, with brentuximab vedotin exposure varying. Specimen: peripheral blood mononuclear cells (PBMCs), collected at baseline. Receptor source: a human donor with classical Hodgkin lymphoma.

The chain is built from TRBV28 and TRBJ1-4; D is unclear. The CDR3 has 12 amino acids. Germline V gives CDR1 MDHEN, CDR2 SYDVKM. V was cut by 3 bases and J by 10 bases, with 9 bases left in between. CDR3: CASSFAGGKLFF. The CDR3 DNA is TGTGCCAGCAGTTTTGCTGGTGGAAAACTGTTTTTT.

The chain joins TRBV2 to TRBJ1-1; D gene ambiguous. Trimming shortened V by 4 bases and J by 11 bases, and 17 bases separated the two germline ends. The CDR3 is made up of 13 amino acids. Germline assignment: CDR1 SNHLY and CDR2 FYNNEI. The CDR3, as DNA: TGTGCCAGCAGTGGAGGGCCCCCCTTCGAGGCTTTCTTT. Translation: CASSGGPPFEAFF.

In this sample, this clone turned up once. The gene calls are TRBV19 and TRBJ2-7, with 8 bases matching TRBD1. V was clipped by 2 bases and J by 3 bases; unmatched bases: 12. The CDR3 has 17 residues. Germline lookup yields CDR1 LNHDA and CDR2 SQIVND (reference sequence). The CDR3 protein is CASSIRGQGAPFYEQYF. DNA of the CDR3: TGTGCCAGTAGTATAAGGGGCCAGGGGGCCCCCTTCTACGAGCAGTACTTC.

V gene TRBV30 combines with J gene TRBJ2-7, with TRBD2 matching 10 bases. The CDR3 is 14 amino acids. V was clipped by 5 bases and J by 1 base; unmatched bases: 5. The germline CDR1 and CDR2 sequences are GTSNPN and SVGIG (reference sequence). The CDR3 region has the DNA TGTGCCTGGGCCCGGACTAGCGGATCCTACGAGCAGTACTTC. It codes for CAWARTSGSYEQYF.

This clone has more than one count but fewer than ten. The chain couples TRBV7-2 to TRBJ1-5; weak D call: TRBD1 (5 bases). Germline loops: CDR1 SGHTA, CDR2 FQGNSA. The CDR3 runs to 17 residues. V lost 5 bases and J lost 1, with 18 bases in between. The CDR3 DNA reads TGTGCCAGCAGCCAAGTGGCAGGGATATCCAGCAATCAGCCCCAGCATTTT. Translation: CASSQVAGISSNQPQHF.

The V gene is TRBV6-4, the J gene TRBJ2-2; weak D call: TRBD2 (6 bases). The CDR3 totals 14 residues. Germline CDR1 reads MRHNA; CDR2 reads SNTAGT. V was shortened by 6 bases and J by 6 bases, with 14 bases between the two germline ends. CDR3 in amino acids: CASSPGPGAGELFF. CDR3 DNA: TGTGCCAGCAGCCCCGGGCCGGGGGCCGGGGAGCTGTTTTTT.

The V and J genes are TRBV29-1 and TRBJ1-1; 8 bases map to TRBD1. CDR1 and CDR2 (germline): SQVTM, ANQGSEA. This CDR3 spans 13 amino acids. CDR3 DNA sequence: TGCGCCGTGATACAGGGGGGGTACACTGAAGCTTTCTTT. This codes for CAVIQGGYTEAFF.

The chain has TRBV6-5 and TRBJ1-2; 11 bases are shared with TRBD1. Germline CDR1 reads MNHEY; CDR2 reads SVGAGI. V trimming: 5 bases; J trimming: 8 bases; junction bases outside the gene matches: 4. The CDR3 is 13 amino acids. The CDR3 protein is CASSIGTGGGYTF. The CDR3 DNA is TGTGCCAGCAGTATCGGGACAGGGGGAGGCTACACCTTC.

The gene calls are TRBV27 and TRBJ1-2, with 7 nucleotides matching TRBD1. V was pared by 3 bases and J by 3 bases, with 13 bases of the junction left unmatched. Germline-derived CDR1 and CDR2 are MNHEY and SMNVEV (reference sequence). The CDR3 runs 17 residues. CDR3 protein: CASSFLGGGQGDYGYTF. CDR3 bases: TGTGCCAGCAGTTTTTTGGGTGGGGGGCAGGGGGACTATGGCTACACCTTC.

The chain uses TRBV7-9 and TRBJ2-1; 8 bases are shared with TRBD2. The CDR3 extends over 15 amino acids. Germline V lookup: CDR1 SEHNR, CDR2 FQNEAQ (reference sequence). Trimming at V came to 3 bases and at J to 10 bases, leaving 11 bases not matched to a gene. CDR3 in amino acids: CASSFGSSGSSEQFF. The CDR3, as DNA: TGTGCCAGCAGCTTTGGTTCCAGCGGGAGCTCGGAGCAGTTCTTC.